This T cell receptor beta chain appears in the sequencing data of a study of blood T cells in healthy people across ages. General study results and limits: Both higher diversity and more naive CD4+ cells marked long-lived donors when set against aged donors. Higher naive T cell percentage went strongly together with higher TCR beta diversity.

Then a second PCR, running roughly 7 to 11 cycles, was carried out with a sample-barcoded 5' primer and a J-beta primer mix. One entry per CDR3 protein, called by TCRdb with MiXCR from the 5' RACE reads. The table lists hundreds of thousands of distinct CDR3 sequences, under 30% of them singletons. The donors, all healthy, were Caucasians living in Russia, aged roughly 6 to 100. Total RNA was isolated from each sample in quantities of at least 5.5 micrograms. The table lists this clonotype with a few counts. Its cognate antigen is unknown. Relative to the germline gene, one junction end is altered; a read error may explain this. CDR1 SEHNR and CDR2 FQNEAQ come from the germline V gene (reference sequence). This CDR3 is built from 15 residues.

The sequenced sample consisted of blood. The clonotype originates from a woman older than 75 in good health. The J gene is TRBJ1-1, the V gene TRBV7-9, with D unclear. The CDR3: CASSLGSLTNIEAFF. The CDR3 bases are TGTGCCAGCAGCTTGGGCAGCCTCACGAACATTGAAGCTTTCTTT.